This T cell receptor beta chain originates from a study of tumor-infiltrating lymphocytes in primary liver carcinoma. Background on the study: The study enrolled male and female patients aged 30 to 69 years. Stage T1-T3 N0M0 and a size of about 4 to 11 cm characterized the tumors.

Starting material of about 450 ng total RNA yielded TCR beta cDNA via a constant-region primer. ARM-PCR was slightly modified, and three nested multiplex PCR rounds with it gave rise to the TCR beta libraries. Rounds one and two of PCR, each of roughly 11 cycles, were primed with TRBV1-TRBV30 forward primers and a C-beta reverse primer. MiXCR was run by TCRdb on the multiplex PCR reads, yielding one entry per CDR3 protein. The sample has approximately 300,000 distinct CDR3 sequences, 50% to 70% seen once. As for this clonotype: Its antigen is unknown.

Study-level findings and limits: Tumors carried a top-250-clone fraction significantly exceeding that of blood (p = 0.039). Tumor region pairs overlapped more than did tumor-adjacent and tumor-blood pairs.

The CDR3 spans 16 residues. Trimming removed 4 bases from V and 5 bases from J, with 18 bases in between. CDR1 and CDR2 from the germline V gene are LGHNA and YNFKEQ. Germline DNA was extracted too, while blood RNA derived from unsorted whole blood. The rearrangement links TRBV4-2 to TRBJ2-1, with D maybe TRBD2 (6 bases). This sequence was found in a man aged 35-49 years with primary liver carcinoma and hepatitis B virus infection. The material sequenced was peripheral blood. CDR3 amino acids: CASSRVVGGENNEQFF. CDR3 sequence (DNA): TGTGCCAGCAGCCGAGTGGTCGGCGGGGAAAACAATGAGCAGTTCTTC.